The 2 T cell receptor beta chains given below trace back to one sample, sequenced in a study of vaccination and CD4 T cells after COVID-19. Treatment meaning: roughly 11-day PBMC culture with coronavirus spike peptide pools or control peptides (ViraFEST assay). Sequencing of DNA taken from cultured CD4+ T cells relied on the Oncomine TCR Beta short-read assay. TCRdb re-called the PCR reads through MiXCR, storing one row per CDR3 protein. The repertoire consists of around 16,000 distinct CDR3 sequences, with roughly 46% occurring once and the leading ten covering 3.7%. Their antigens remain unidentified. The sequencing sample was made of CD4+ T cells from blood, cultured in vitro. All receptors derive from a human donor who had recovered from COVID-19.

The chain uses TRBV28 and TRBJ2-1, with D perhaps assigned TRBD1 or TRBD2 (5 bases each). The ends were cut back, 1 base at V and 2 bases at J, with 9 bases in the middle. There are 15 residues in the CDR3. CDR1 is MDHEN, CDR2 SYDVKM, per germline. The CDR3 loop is CASSLSGRAYNEQFF. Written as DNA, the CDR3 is TGTGCCAGCAGTTTATCAGGGAGAGCCTACAATGAGCAGTTCTTC.

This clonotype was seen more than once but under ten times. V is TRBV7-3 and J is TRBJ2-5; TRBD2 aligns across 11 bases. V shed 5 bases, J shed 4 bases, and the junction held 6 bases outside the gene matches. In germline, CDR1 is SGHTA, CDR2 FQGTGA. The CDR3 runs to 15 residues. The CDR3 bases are TGTGCCAGCAGCGACACCGGGACTAGCGGAGAGACCCAGTACTTC. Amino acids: CASSDTGTSGETQYF.